This entry lists 15 T cell receptor beta chains sequenced from one sample in a study of blood T cell repertoires in COVID-19. Generated by immunoSEQ multiplex PCR, the TCRdb table keeps only in-frame clones and is missing some. The data show around 72,000 clones, roughly 79% seen once. The sequencing input was peripheral blood. These receptors were taken from a woman in her 70s with acute or convalescent COVID-19.

This rearrangement joins TRBV14 to TRBJ1-1, with a weak D call TRBD1 (6 bases). V was shortened by 4 bases and J by 0 bases, with 12 bases between the two germline ends. The CDR3 runs 15 residues. Germline CDR1 SGHDN, CDR2 FVKESK. CDR3 sequence (DNA): TGTGCCAGCAGCCGCCGACAGGAACTGAACACTGAAGCTTTCTTT. Protein: CASSRRQELNTEAFF.

This chain joins TRBV28 and TRBJ2-1; a possible D gene is TRBD2 (5 bases). The ends were cut back, 5 bases at V and 2 bases at J, with 13 bases in the middle. This CDR3 contains 15 residues. Per germline, CDR1 MDHEN and CDR2 SYDVKM. This CDR3 is CASSKIREPYNEQFF. The DNA for the CDR3 is TGTGCCAGCAGTAAAATCCGGGAACCCTACAATGAGCAGTTCTTC.

This clone was seen more than once but under ten times. The rearrangement joins TRBV7-9 to TRBJ2-6; the D gene is possibly TRBD2 (5 bases). The germline gives CDR1 SEHNR, CDR2 FQNEAQ (reference sequence). V dropped 11 bases and J dropped 1 base, with 12 bases sitting between them. This CDR3 has 14 residues. The DNA for the CDR3 is TGTGCCCACTCCGGGGATTCTGGGGCCAACGTCCTGACTTTC. Protein sequence: CAHSGDSGANVLTF. Full variable domain (outside the CDR3, taken from reference TRBV7-9 and TRBJ2-6): DTGVSQNPRHKITKRGQNVTFRCDPISEHNRLYWYRQTLGQGPEFLTYFQNEAQLEKSRLLSDRFSAERPKGSFSTLEIQRTEQGDSAMYLCAHSGDSGANVLTFGAGSRLTVL.

The V and J genes are TRBV3-1 (or the pseudogene TRBV3-2) and TRBJ2-3; 8 bases fit TRBD2. The V and J ends lost 4 bases and 0 bases, in that order; junction bases with no gene match: 6. The CDR3 totals 16 residues. CDR1 and CDR2 (germline): LGHDT, YNNKEL (reference sequence). The CDR3 sequence: CASSRRLATSTDTQYF. For the CDR3, the DNA is TGTGCCAGCAGCCGGAGACTAGCGACTAGCACAGATACGCAGTATTTT.

The rearrangement links TRBV11-2 to TRBJ1-1, with D uncertain. V lost 1 base and J lost 1, with 7 bases in between. The CDR3 is 14 residues long. Germline CDR1 is SGHAT and CDR2 is FQNNGV. The CDR3 bases are TGTGCCAGCAGCTTAGCACCGCGGAACACTGAAGCTTTCTTT. Translation: CASSLAPRNTEAFF.

This clone occurred once. The genes are TRBV9 and TRBJ1-1; unclear D gene. The CDR3 has 14 amino acids. V was cut by 2 bases and J by 5 bases, with 13 bases left in between. Germline values: CDR1 SGDLS, CDR2 YYNGEE. CDR3 nucleotide sequence: TGTGCCAGCAGCGTGGGATCGGGGTGGACTGAAGCTTTCTTT. Protein product: CASSVGSGWTEAFF.

The chain employs TRBV27 and TRBJ1-4, with 7 bases fitting TRBD1. V shed 6 bases, J shed 5 bases, and the junction held 6 bases outside the gene matches. The CDR3 is 14 amino acids. CDR1 is MNHEY, CDR2 SMNVEV, per germline (reference sequence). For the CDR3, the DNA is TGTGCCAGCAGGCAGACAGGGAACAATGAAAAACTGTTTTTT. The encoded protein is CASRQTGNNEKLFF.

This chain links TRBV7-2 with TRBJ2-7; 8 bases line up with TRBD1. Losses at the gene ends were 1 base for V and 4 bases for J; bases not matched to a gene: 6. Germline V gene sequence: CDR1 SGHTA, CDR2 FQGNSA. The CDR3 length is 15 residues. The CDR3: CASSLVLGQGYEQYF. CDR3 bases: TGTGCCAGCAGCTTAGTCTTAGGACAGGGATACGAGCAGTACTTC.

This clone was counted ten times or more. This chain uses TRBV10-1 with TRBJ2-2, with D perhaps matching TRBD1 (6 bases). Germline CDR1 reads WNHNN; CDR2 reads SYGVQD (reference sequence). Trimming left V 6 bases short and J 0 bases short, with 11 bases between. The CDR3 consists of 15 residues. The CDR3: CASSTGLTNTGELFF. The DNA of the CDR3 is TGCGCCAGCAGCACAGGGCTCACGAACACCGGGGAGCTGTTTTTT.

This clone came up a few times. V gene TRBV2 combines with J gene TRBJ2-5; 11 nucleotides agree with TRBD2. The germline V gene encodes CDR1 SNHLY and CDR2 FYNNEI. J was trimmed by 1 base and V by 4 bases; bases with no gene match: 8. The CDR3 consists of 17 residues. CDR3 sequence reads: CASSGQYLAGGQETQYF. The CDR3, as DNA: TGTGCCAGCAGTGGTCAATATCTAGCGGGAGGCCAAGAGACCCAGTACTTC.

The J gene is TRBJ2-7, the V gene TRBV30; possibly TRBD1 for D (5 bases). In germline, CDR1 is GTSNPN, CDR2 SVGIG (reference sequence). The V gene lost 0 bases and the J gene lost 7 bases, with 13 bases spanning the gap. CDR3 length: 13 residues. The CDR3 DNA sequence: TGTGCCTGGAGTGTGGCCAGGGCTGGGGAGCAGTACTTC. Its protein product is CAWSVARAGEQYF.

The chain employs TRBV12-3 or TRBV12-4 and TRBJ1-6, with D unresolved. With 5 bases removed from V and 9 bases from J, the gap between germline ends came to 8 bases. This CDR3 contains 12 residues. The CDR3 bases are TGTGCCAGCAGTGGCCGGGGTTCACCCCTCCACTTT. Residues: CASSGRGSPLHF.

V gene TRBV19 combines with J gene TRBJ2-1; 8 bases line up with TRBD1. CDR1 and CDR2 from the germline V gene are LNHDA and SQIVND (reference sequence). The V segment lost 5 bases and the J segment 3 bases; nucleotides outside the gene matches: 9. The CDR3 is 16 residues long. DNA for the CDR3: TGTGCCAGTAGTGAGGCAGGGGGCACCCTCTACAATGAGCAGTTCTTC. Amino acids: CASSEAGGTLYNEQFF.

This chain uses TRBV7-9 with TRBJ1-4; D is ambiguous. The CDR3 is 15 amino acids. The V end was cut by 2 bases, the J end by 4 bases, with 11 bases between. Germline V gene lookup returns CDR1 SEHNR and CDR2 FQNEAQ (reference sequence). In DNA form, the CDR3 reads TGTGCCAGCAGCTTAACGGGAATGAGTAATGAAAAACTGTTTTTT. This translates into CASSLTGMSNEKLFF.

This clone came up a few times. V and J are TRBV27 and TRBJ1-2; the D gene is possibly TRBD1 (5 bases). Germline V gene data show CDR1 as MNHEY and CDR2 as SMNVEV (reference sequence). This CDR3 has 12 amino acids. V was trimmed by 8 bases and J by 9 bases, leaving 16 bases between them. CDR3 sequence reads: CASLPSRECYTF. The CDR3 DNA is TGTGCCAGCCTCCCTTCCAGGGAATGCTACACCTTC.